This T cell receptor beta chain is drawn from a study of shared clonotypes between healthy human individuals. Study-wide background: Per donor, CD8 memory used one plate, CD8 naive used two, CD4 memory used three and CD4 naive used three. Study-level results: In this cohort, only blood was sampled, and tissue repertoires likely differ. The authors expected sequencing depth to affect clonotype sharing among donors. Non-shared clonotypes showed lower generation probabilities than clonotypes common to all four donors.

Terminally differentiated effector memory CD45RA+ cells were excluded from the naive CD8 cells, which were CD45RO-negative and positively selected for CCR7. CDR1 is MNHNS, CDR2 SASEGT, per germline. Losses at the gene ends were 3 bases for V and 2 bases for J; bases not matched to a gene: 4. The CDR3 sequence is 16 residues long. Assay used: immunoSEQ multiplex PCR; TCRdb lists only in-frame clones, some missing. This sample yields approximately 1.9 million clones, of which roughly 93% are seen a single time; about 1.7% belongs to the top ten. As regards this clone: What it recognizes is unknown. This sample also contains other DNA sequences that code for the same CDR3.

V and J are TRBV6-1 and TRBJ2-1; TRBD2 matches 10 bases. The clonotype was recovered from a man younger than 35 in good health. Some clones in this sample may be carry-over from other donors' samples. Sequencing was performed on naive CD8+ T cells from PBMCs. The chain's CDR3 is CASSERLAGAYNEQFF. The CDR3 DNA reads as TGTGCCAGCAGTGAGCGACTAGCGGGTGCCTACAATGAGCAGTTCTTC.